Below are 12 T cell receptor beta chains sequenced from a single sample in a study of T-cell reconstitution after alpha-beta-depleted transplantation in children. A library of TCRbeta sequences, prepared with unique molecular identifiers, was generated. TCRdb reprocessed the PCR reads via MiXCR and lists one record per CDR3 protein. The sample lists about 610,000 distinct CDR3 sequences, over 9.5% occurring once. The material was PBMCs from the stem cell graft donor, obtained from the stem cell graft. The origin of the receptors is a human donor who donated a stem cell graft to a child with acute myeloid leukemia.

This clonotype showed up just a few times. The chain combines TRBV29-1 with TRBJ1-2, with D possibly matching TRBD1 (5 bases). The CDR3 loop spans 11 amino acids. The V gene lost 7 bases and the J gene lost 3 bases, with 9 bases spanning the gap. Germline CDR1 reads SQVTM; CDR2 reads ANQGSEA. CDR3 region: CSGRGDYGYTF. As DNA, the CDR3 is TGCAGCGGCAGAGGGGACTATGGCTACACCTTC. Full variable domain (outside the CDR3, taken from reference TRBV29-1 and TRBJ1-2): SAVISQKPSRDICQRGTSLTIQCQVDSQVTMMFWYRQQPGQSLTLIATANQGSEATYESGFVIDKFPISRPNLTFSTLTVSNMSPEDSSIYLCSGRGDYGYTFGSGTRLTVV.

V is TRBV4-1 and J is TRBJ2-3; 9 bases match TRBD2. Germline V gene sequence: CDR1 MGHRA, CDR2 YSYEKL. J lost 9 bases, V lost 7 bases, and 8 bases had no gene match. This CDR3 has 13 residues. CDR3 sequence reads: CASTRASGITQYF. CDR3 DNA sequence: TGCGCCAGCACCAGGGCTAGCGGGATCACGCAGTATTTT.

This clonotype was observed many times. The chain has TRBV7-2 and TRBJ1-2, with D unclear. This CDR3 contains 14 residues. CDR1 is SGHTA, CDR2 FQGNSA, per germline. Trimming removed 4 bases at V and 4 bases at J, with 13 bases between. The CDR3 loop reads CASSSSSAAYGYTF. The CDR3 DNA is TGTGCCAGCAGCTCCTCATCCGCGGCCTATGGCTACACCTTC.

This chain joins TRBV27 and TRBJ2-6, with TRBD1 matching 11 bases. CDR3 length: 17 residues. Germline CDR1 is MNHEY and CDR2 is SMNVEV (reference sequence). After removal of 5 bases from V and 3 bases from J, the junction contained 6 bases not matched to a gene. CDR3 in DNA: TGTGCCAGCAGTGCCGGGACAGGGGGGATTGGGGCCAACGTCCTGACTTTC. It specifies CASSAGTGGIGANVLTF.

There are many counts of this clonotype. The chain couples TRBV2 to TRBJ2-7, with 7 positions matching TRBD1. This CDR3 has 11 residues. After removal of 8 bases from V and 6 bases from J, the junction contained 4 bases not matched to a gene. Germline values: CDR1 SNHLY, CDR2 FYNNEI. The CDR3 is CASRAGGEQYF. CDR3 coding DNA: TGTGCCAGCCGGGCAGGGGGCGAGCAGTACTTC.

This clonotype was counted at least ten times. The chain employs TRBV7-9 and TRBJ2-1; 9 bases are a match to TRBD2. V dropped 1 base and J dropped 5; count of bases not matched to a gene: 3. The length of the CDR3 is 15 residues. Germline CDR1 reads SEHNR; CDR2 reads FQNEAQ (reference sequence). The CDR3 loop is CASSLVAGGNNEQFF. CDR3 DNA: TGTGCCAGCAGCTTAGTTGCGGGAGGGAACAATGAGCAGTTCTTC.

The chain employs TRBV12-3 or TRBV12-4 and TRBJ2-1; D is perhaps TRBD1 or TRBD2 (5 bases each). The CDR3 contains 15 residues. The ends were cut back, 5 bases at V and 7 bases at J, with 18 bases in the middle. The CDR3: CASSPRAARGNEQFF. CDR3 nucleotide sequence: TGTGCCAGCAGTCCCCGGGCCGCGAGGGGTAATGAGCAGTTCTTC.

This clonotype was counted a few times. This chain uses TRBV2 with TRBJ1-4; D remains unclear. V dropped 7 bases and J dropped 8 bases, with 17 bases sitting between them. In germline, CDR1 is SNHLY, CDR2 FYNNEI. CDR3 length: 14 amino acids. The CDR3: CASKIRELLEKLFF. Here the CDR3 DNA reads TGTGCCAGCAAGATCCGGGAGTTGCTGGAAAAACTGTTTTTT.

V and J are TRBV7-2 and TRBJ2-1; tentatively, D is TRBD1 (5 bases). This CDR3 is 12 amino acids long. Germline CDR1 SGHTA, CDR2 FQGNSA. Trimming took 5 bases from V and 9 from J, leaving 11 bases between them. CDR3 amino acids: CASSPLGVEQFF. CDR3 DNA sequence: TGTGCCAGCAGCCCTCTAGGGGTTGAGCAGTTCTTC.

This clonotype was seen repeatedly, ten times or more. The CDR3 DNA is TGCAGCGGAGGAAAGGGGACAGGGGTTCCCCGGGGGCAGTTCTTC. Translation gives CSGGKGTGVPRGQFF. This chain links TRBV29-1 with TRBJ2-1; TRBD1 aligns across 10 bases. The V gene's germline CDR1 is SQVTM and CDR2 ANQGSEA. The CDR3 is 15 amino acids. Trimming at V came to 7 bases and at J to 12 bases, leaving 18 bases not matched to a gene.

This clonotype is labeled medium-sized (0.01 to 0.1%). The gene calls are TRBV29-1 and TRBJ2-7; D gene unclear. The CDR3 contains 11 residues. Germline V gene data show CDR1 as SQVTM and CDR2 as ANQGSEA. V gave up 3 bases and J gave up 6 bases, with 9 bases separating them. CDR3 in amino acids: CSVDDGIEQYF. Here the CDR3 DNA reads TGCAGCGTTGATGATGGTATCGAGCAGTACTTC.

The CDR3 reads CASSRTYQETQYF. CDR3 nucleotides: TGTGCCAGCAGTCGGACATACCAAGAGACCCAGTACTTC. The chain uses TRBV12-3 or TRBV12-4 and TRBJ2-5; weak D call: TRBD1 (5 bases). The CDR3 covers 13 residues. V dropped 5 bases and J dropped 0 bases, with 7 bases sitting between them.